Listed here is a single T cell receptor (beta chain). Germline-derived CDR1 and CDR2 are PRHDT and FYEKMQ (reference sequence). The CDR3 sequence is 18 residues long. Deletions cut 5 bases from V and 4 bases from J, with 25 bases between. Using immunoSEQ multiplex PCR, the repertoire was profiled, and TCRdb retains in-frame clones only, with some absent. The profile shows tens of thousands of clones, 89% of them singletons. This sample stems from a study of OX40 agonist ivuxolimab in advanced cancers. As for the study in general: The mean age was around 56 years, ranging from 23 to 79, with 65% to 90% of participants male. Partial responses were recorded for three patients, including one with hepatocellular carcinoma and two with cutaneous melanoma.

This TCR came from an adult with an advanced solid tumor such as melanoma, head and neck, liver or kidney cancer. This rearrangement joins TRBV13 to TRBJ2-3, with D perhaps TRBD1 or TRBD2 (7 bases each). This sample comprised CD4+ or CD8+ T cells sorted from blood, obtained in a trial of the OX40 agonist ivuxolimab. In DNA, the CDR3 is TGTGCCAGCAGCCCGTTGGGGGTGGGGAGGGGGCTTTCAGATACGCAGTATTTT. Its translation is CASSPLGVGRGLSDTQYF.